This is a list of T cell receptor beta chains from one sample in a study of human T cells and chemical hapten exposure. MiXCR, run by TCRdb on the RACE reads, gives a single entry per CDR3 protein. This sample has about 270,000 distinct CDR3 sequences, with around 7% found just once. The sequencing used whole blood, collected in connection with sensitization to the hapten diphenylcyclopropenone (DPC). The source of these receptors is a man aged 18 to 29 with alopecia areata. Some clones in this sample may be carry-over from other donors' samples. The CDR3 runs from the conserved cysteine through the conserved F or W. The D gene is left open where the match is weak. Rows give clone size only sometimes, using once, few, many, or a class for an expanded clone.

NA | TRBJ1-6 | TRBV4-1 | NA | TGCGCCAGCAGCCAAGTAGGGGCTAATTCACCCCTCCACTTT | CASSQVGANSPLHF
TRBD1 | TRBJ1-2 | TRBV10-3 | many | TGTGCCATCACCACCTCTAGTGACCCCACGGGACAGGGAGATGGCTACACCTTC | CAITTSSDPTGQGDGYTF
TRBD1 | TRBJ1-4 | TRBV18 | few | TGTGCCTCGAGGCTAGGGACAGCAACTAATGAAAAACTGTTTTTT | CASRLGTATNEKLFF
TRBD1 | TRBJ2-3 | TRBV7-8 | NA | TGTGCCAGCAGCTGGGGACAGGGGAGGACAGATACGCAGTATTTT | CASSWGQGRTDTQYF
TRBD1 | TRBJ1-1 | TRBV9 | few | TGTGCCAGCAGCGCCCGATTGGACCGACAGGGGAGTACTGAAGCTTTCTTT | CASSARLDRQGSTEAFF
TRBD1 | TRBJ2-7 | TRBV7-2 | NA | TGTGCCAGCAGCTTACAGGGGGCCTTCTACGAGCAGTACTTC | CASSLQGAFYEQYF
NA | TRBJ2-7 | TRBV5-1 | NA | TGCGCCAGCAGCTACCGGACGGACGGCGAGCAGTACTTC | CASSYRTDGEQYF
NA | TRBJ1-3 | TRBV9 | NA | TGTGCCAGCAGCGTAGACAAGGGCAGCTCTGGAAACACCATATATTTT | CASSVDKGSSGNTIYF
NA | TRBJ2-2 | TRBV10-3 | few | TGTGCCATCAGCGAACTGGAGGCTGGGGCCGGGGAGCTGTTTTTT | CAISELEAGAGELFF
NA | TRBJ1-1 | TRBV4-2 | many | TGTGCCAGCAGCCAAGATGACGGGGGGACTTTCTTT | CASSQDDGGTFF
NA | TRBJ1-6 | TRBV5-6 | NA | TGTGCCAGCAGCTTGCAGGGTTGGTCACCCCTCCACTTT | CASSLQGWSPLHF
NA | TRBJ2-3 | TRBV6-4 | few | TGTGCCAGCAGTGACTCGAAGGGCAGCACAGATACGCAGTATTTT | CASSDSKGSTDTQYF
NA | TRBJ1-4 | TRBV7-6 | NA | TGTGCCAGCAGCTTACCGTCGGACAGTGAAAAACTGTTTTTT | CASSLPSDSEKLFF
TRBD2 | TRBJ2-3 | TRBV27 | many | TGTGCCAGCAGTCCCGGGGGGGCAATAGATACGCAGTATTTT | CASSPGGAIDTQYF
TRBD1 | TRBJ2-2 | TRBV14 | NA | TGTGCCAGCAGCCTACGGACAGGGGCGAACACCGGGGAGCTGTTTTTT | CASSLRTGANTGELFF
TRBD1 | TRBJ2-7 | TRBV6-2/TRBV6-3 | NA | TGTGCCAGCAGTTACCCCGAAAGGACAGGGACCTACGAGCAGTACTTC | CASSYPERTGTYEQYF
NA | TRBJ1-1 | TRBV9 | few | TGTGCCAGCAGCGTAGTAGGTGACACTGAAGCTTTCTTT | CASSVVGDTEAFF
NA | TRBJ1-4 | TRBV12-3/TRBV12-4 | few | TGTGCCAGCGGGGTCACGAATGAAAAACTGTTTTTT | CASGVTNEKLFF
NA | TRBJ2-5 | TRBV5-1 | NA | TGCGCCAGCAGCTTGTGGGGCGGGGCGTACCAAGAGACCCAGTACTTC | CASSLWGGAYQETQYF
NA | TRBJ1-4 | TRBV18 | NA | TGTGCCAGCTCACTCCGCCCGGACAGACTGAATGAAAAACTGTTTTTT | CASSLRPDRLNEKLFF
NA | TRBJ2-1 | TRBV6-2/TRBV6-3 | few | TGTGCCAGCAGTTACGGCAGACTTAACAATGAGCAGTTCTTC | CASSYGRLNNEQFF
TRBD1 | TRBJ2-3 | TRBV27 | NA | TGTGCCAGCAGGCCCCATCCCGGGACAGGGTTTTCAGATACGCAGTATTTT | CASRPHPGTGFSDTQYF
NA | TRBJ1-2 | TRBV7-2 | NA | TGTGCCAGCAGCTCCACCCGCCTCTATGGCTACACCTTC | CASSSTRLYGYTF
NA | TRBJ1-4 | TRBV14 | few | TGTGCCAGCAGCCAAGTGATCTGGGGGCGAGGAGAAAAACTGTTTTTT | CASSQVIWGRGEKLFF
NA | TRBJ1-1 | TRBV27 | few | TGTGCCAGCGGCTACACGGGATTCCTCACTGAAGCTTTCTTT | CASGYTGFLTEAFF
TRBD1 | TRBJ1-1 | TRBV9 | few | TGTGCCAGCAGCGTAGCGATGCAGGGGGCTGGGACTGAAGCTTTCTTT | CASSVAMQGAGTEAFF
NA | TRBJ1-1 | TRBV6-5 | NA | TGTGCCAGCGCCTCCCTCAAGGGGGTGAACACTGAAGCTTTCTTT | CASASLKGVNTEAFF
TRBD1 | TRBJ2-7 | TRBV20-1 | many | TGCAGTGCTGCCCGGGACAGGGCCTACGAGCAGTACTTC | CSAARDRAYEQYF
TRBD1 | TRBJ1-1 | TRBV10-3 | few | TGTGCCATCAGGAAAGAGACAGGGAGAACTGAAGCTTTCTTT | CAIRKETGRTEAFF
NA | TRBJ1-1 | TRBV29-1 | many | TGCAGCGTTGATAGGGGGGGAAACACTGAAGCTTTCTTT | CSVDRGGNTEAFF
NA | TRBJ1-1 | TRBV7-2 | many | TGTGCCAGCAGCTTACCGGAAATCACTGAAGCTTTCTTT | CASSLPEITEAFF
NA | TRBJ2-7 | TRBV7-9 | many | TGTGCCAGCAGCTTTTCCGGGGCGGGGAACGAGCAGTACTTC | CASSFSGAGNEQYF
TRBD1 | TRBJ1-2 | TRBV7-3 | many | TGTGCCAGCAGCTTAAAAGCAGGGGGCGCGGAAGGCTACACCTTC | CASSLKAGGAEGYTF
NA | TRBJ2-7 | TRBV27 | many | TGTGCCAGCAGCCCGGTTCTCAGGTACGAGCAGTACTTC | CASSPVLRYEQYF
NA | TRBJ2-1 | TRBV28 | many | TGTGCCACCCATGAGGCCCGGCGGGGACTTTACAATGAGCAGTTCTTC | CATHEARRGLYNEQFF
NA | TRBJ2-1 | TRBV5-1 | NA | TGCGCCAGCAGCTTGGCAGGGAGCGATGAGCAGTTCTTC | CASSLAGSDEQFF
NA | TRBJ2-1 | TRBV4-3 | few | TGCGCCAGCAGCCAAGATCAAACAGGGTCCTATGAGCAGTTCTTC | CASSQDQTGSYEQFF
NA | TRBJ1-1 | TRBV6-2/TRBV6-3 | few | TGTGCCAGCAGTGAACCAGGGATCTCCTCTCTGAACACTGAAGCTTTCTTT | CASSEPGISSLNTEAFF
NA | TRBJ1-3 | TRBV5-1 | NA | TGCGCCAGCAGCTTGGACCAGAGTCACTCTGGAAACACCATATATTTT | CASSLDQSHSGNTIYF
TRBD1 | TRBJ2-2 | TRBV6-1 | NA | TGTGCCAGCAGTGAACGGGACAGGGGGCTTGTAATCTGGGAGCTGTTTTTT | CASSERDRGLVIWELFF
NA | TRBJ1-2 | TRBV28 | many | TGTGCCAGCAGTTCTGGACAGACTTCCTATGGCTACACCTTC | CASSSGQTSYGYTF
NA | TRBJ2-5 | TRBV11-1 | NA | TGTGCCAGCAGCCGAGACGCAACGGAGAGCCAAGAGACCCAGTACTTC | CASSRDATESQETQYF
NA | TRBJ2-3 | TRBV5-1 | few | TGCGCCAGCAGCTTGGGGATAGCTCCAGATACGCAGTATTTT | CASSLGIAPDTQYF
NA | TRBJ2-3 | TRBV12-5 | many | TGTGCTAGTGGGCAACAGGTTATCACAGATACGCAGTATTTT | CASGQQVITDTQYF
NA | TRBJ2-3 | TRBV29-1 | many | TGCAGCGTGCGGACACCCTTCCGCACAGATACGCAGTATTTT | CSVRTPFRTDTQYF
NA | TRBJ2-1 | TRBV14 | few | TGTGCCAGCAGCCCGAGGGCGCGTGGTGAGCAGTTCTTC | CASSPRARGEQFF
NA | TRBJ2-3 | TRBV9 | few | TGTGCCAGCAGCGTACTAACTACCTTCACAGATACGCAGTATTTT | CASSVLTTFTDTQYF
TRBD1 | TRBJ1-2 | TRBV12-3/TRBV12-4 | once | TGTGCCAGCAGTGCACAGGGGAGGGGCTATGGCTACACCTTC | CASSAQGRGYGYTF
NA | TRBJ2-4 | TRBV7-2 | NA | TGTGCCAGCAGCTTCCCCTCTACCAAAAACATTCAGTACTTC | CASSFPSTKNIQYF
NA | TRBJ2-7 | TRBV2 | many | TGTGCCATGATTGACAGCCTCTACGAGCAGTACTTC | CAMIDSLYEQYF
TRBD1 | TRBJ1-5 | TRBV15 | NA | TGTGCCACCAGCCGAGAGCCGGGACAGACAGGAAGTCAGCCCCAGCATTTT | CATSREPGQTGSQPQHF